This T cell receptor (beta chain) was captured in a study of shared T cell receptors in the human thymus. Germline CDR1 PRHDT, CDR2 FYEKMQ (reference sequence). The CDR3 is 17 amino acids. V gave up 5 bases and J gave up 5 bases; unmatched junction bases: 15. Clones were read by immunoSEQ multiplex PCR, and TCRdb kept only the in-frame ones, dropping some. The sample carries hundreds of thousands of clones, just under 95% recorded once. Only one count was recorded for this clone. The gene calls are TRBV13 and TRBJ2-5, with 9 bases aligning to TRBD1. What was sequenced was thymocytes. The sequence was collected from a human donor. The CDR3 DNA sequence: TGTGCCAGCAGCCCTCTCGGGATGACAGGGGGGTGGGAGACCCAGTACTTC. It translates to CASSPLGMTGGWETQYF. The entire variable domain, with the rest obtained from reference TRBV13 and TRBJ2-5, is as follows: AAGVIQSPRHLIKEKRETATLKCYPIPRHDTVYWYQQGPGQDPQFLISFYEKMQSDKGSIPDRFSAQQFSDYHSELNMSSLELGDSALYFCASSPLGMTGGWETQYFGPGTRLLVL.